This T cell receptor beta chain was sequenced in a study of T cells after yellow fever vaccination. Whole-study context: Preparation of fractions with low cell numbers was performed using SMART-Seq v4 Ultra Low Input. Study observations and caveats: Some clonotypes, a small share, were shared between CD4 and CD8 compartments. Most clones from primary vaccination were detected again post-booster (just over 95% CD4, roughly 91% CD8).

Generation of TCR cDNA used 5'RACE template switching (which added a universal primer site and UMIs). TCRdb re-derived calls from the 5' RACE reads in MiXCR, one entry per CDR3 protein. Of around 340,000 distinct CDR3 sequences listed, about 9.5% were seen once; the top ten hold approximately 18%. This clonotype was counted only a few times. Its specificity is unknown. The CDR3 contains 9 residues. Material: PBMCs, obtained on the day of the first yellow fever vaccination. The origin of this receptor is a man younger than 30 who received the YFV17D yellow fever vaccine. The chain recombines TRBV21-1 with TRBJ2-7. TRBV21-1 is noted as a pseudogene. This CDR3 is CARLAEQYF. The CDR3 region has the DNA TGTGCCAGACTGGCCGAGCAGTACTTC.